A selection of T cell receptor beta chains follows, all from one sample in a study of T cell responses to AZD1222 COVID-19 vaccine. The table came from immunoSEQ multiplex PCR; TCRdb's copy has only in-frame clones and leaves some out. The sample consists of roughly 80,000 clones, approximately 90% of them appearing once. The material sequenced was peripheral blood, taken 28 days after the second AZD1222 dose. The receptors originated from an adult who received the AZD1222 COVID-19 vaccine. CDR3s include the opening cysteine and the closing phenylalanine or tryptophan.

TRBJ2-1 | TRBV28 | CASSSPVDEQFF
TRBJ2-5 | TRBV6-5 | CASSRRDLRKETQYF
TRBJ2-5 | TRBV30 | CAWSERLAGYQETQYF
TRBJ2-2 | TRBV19 | CASSNRQGGTGELFF
TRBJ2-3 | TRBV11-2 | CASSLDTDTQYF
TRBJ2-2 | TRBV27 | CASGGAGRTGELFF
TRBJ2-7 | TRBV11-2 | CASSQMGAYYEQYF
TRBJ1-2 | TRBV28 | CASRPRGLSGYGYTF
TRBJ2-1 | TRBV25-1 | CASSDPGRLAGDEQFF
TRBJ2-7 | TRBV19 | CASSITSAGGTYEQYF
TRBJ2-7 | TRBV28 | CASSLLAVYEQYF
TRBJ2-1 | TRBV19 | CASSLKASGYNEQFF
TRBJ2-1 | TRBV16 | CASSNPQVSSYNEQFF
TRBJ1-4 | TRBV7-9 | CASSSGQGAQLFF
TRBJ2-7 | TRBV19 | CASSLTQGVSYEQYF
TRBJ1-2 | TRBV7-9 | CASSLAAGSRPNYGYTF
TRBJ1-2 | TRBV19 | CASSIGGLRQGGGYTF
TRBJ1-2 | TRBV6-5 | CASNLPGQLDYTF
TRBJ2-1 | TRBV23-1 | CASSQSAVAGEEFF
TRBJ1-3 | TRBV5-1 | CASSPGHNSGNTIYF
TRBJ2-7 | TRBV11-2 | CASSSKLRESLYEQYF
TRBJ2-2 | TRBV4-3 | CASSQTGGLYTGELFF
TRBJ2-7 | TRBV28 | CASSLGAGKTYEQYF
TRBJ1-5 | TRBV2 | CASRRDLNQPQHF
TRBJ1-4 | TRBV19 | CASSLTGTSGEKLFF
TRBJ2-7 | TRBV6-2/TRBV6-3 | CASSPARQGYGTYEQYF